Each of the 16 T cell receptor beta chains below was sequenced from the same sample in a study of shared clonotypes between healthy human individuals. The table came from immunoSEQ multiplex PCR; TCRdb's copy has only in-frame clones and leaves some out. The sample includes some 470,000 clones, 76% of them seen just once. Sequencing input: PBMCs. These receptors all stem from a woman aged 40 to 50 in good health. Some clones in this sample may be carry-over from other donors' samples.

This sequence joins TRBV30 and TRBJ2-7; D tentatively fits TRBD1 or TRBD2 (5 bases each). Trimming shortened V by 3 bases and J by 4 bases, and 19 bases separated the two germline ends. Germline assignment: CDR1 GTSNPN and CDR2 SVGIG (reference sequence). This CDR3 spans 15 amino acids. The CDR3 loop is CAWSLKGTLQYEQYF. The CDR3 DNA reads TGTGCCTGGAGCCTGAAAGGGACCCTTCAATACGAGCAGTACTTC.

This sequence joins TRBV28 and TRBJ1-4; possibly TRBD1 for D (6 bases). The CDR3 is made up of 15 amino acids. Germline CDR1 is MDHEN and CDR2 is SYDVKM. Trimming cost V 6 bases and J 3 bases, with 14 bases left between them. The CDR3 DNA reads as TGTGCCAGCAGGACCTTGAGGACAGCTAATGAAAAACTGTTTTTT. Residues: CASRTLRTANEKLFF.

This clone was seen a handful of times. The genes are TRBV9 and TRBJ2-7; D may correspond to TRBD1 or TRBD2 (5 bases each). The V gene's germline CDR1 is SGDLS and CDR2 YYNGEE. The CDR3 sequence is 15 residues long. Trimming left V 0 bases short and J 3 bases short, with 13 bases between. Here the CDR3 DNA reads TGTGCCAGCAGCGTAGGAGGGGTGTTCGACTACGAGCAGTACTTC. It is translated as CASSVGGVFDYEQYF.

V is TRBV5-8 and J is TRBJ2-3; 11 nucleotides align to TRBD2. Trimming at V came to 6 bases and at J to 2 bases, leaving 14 bases not matched to a gene. CDR1 is SGHTS, CDR2 YDEGEE, per germline. The CDR3 totals 18 residues. CDR3 bases: TGTGCCAGCACCCCGGGTAGCGGGAGGGCCAAGGACACAGATACGCAGTATTTT. As protein: CASTPGSGRAKDTDTQYF.

This rearrangement joins TRBV6-5 to TRBJ2-7; D gene unclear. V lost 2 bases to trimming and J lost 1 base, with 6 bases between them. The germline CDR1 and CDR2 sequences are MNHEY and SVGAGI. There are 13 residues in the CDR3. CDR3 region: CASSYRASYEQYF. The CDR3 nucleotides are TGTGCCAGCAGTTACAGGGCATCCTACGAGCAGTACTTC.

Comment on this clone: Given a far larger clone just one base away, this is likely a sequencing read error. This chain uses TRBV30 with TRBJ1-1; perhaps TRBD1 as D (5 bases). CDR3 length equals 16 residues. V shed 2 bases and J shed 0 bases, with 16 bases lying between them. The V gene's germline CDR1 is GTSNPN and CDR2 SVGIG (reference sequence). The CDR3 sequence: CAWSNSRVRLNTEAFF. The DNA for the CDR3 is TGTGCCTGGAGTAATTCCAGGGTTAGGCTGAACACTGAAGCTTTCTTT. Drawing the rest from reference TRBV30 and TRBJ1-1, the complete variable domain is SQTIHQWPATLVQPVGSPLSLECTVEGTSNPNLYWYRQAAGRGLQLLFYSVGIGQISSEVPQNLSASRPQDRQFILSSKKLLLSDSGFYLCAWSNSRVRLNTEAFFGQGTRLTVV.

The chain has TRBV2 and TRBJ2-7; TRBD2 might be the D (5 bases). The CDR3 spans 13 residues. V dropped 4 bases and J dropped 0 bases, with 7 bases sitting between them. CDR1 is SNHLY, CDR2 FYNNEI, per germline. The CDR3 loop is CASSVGLSYEQYF. Written as DNA, the CDR3 is TGTGCCAGCAGTGTAGGACTCTCCTACGAGCAGTACTTC.

The chain combines TRBV28 with TRBJ2-5; possibly TRBD1 for D (6 bases). In germline, CDR1 is MDHEN, CDR2 SYDVKM. The CDR3 length is 13 residues. Deletions cut 6 bases from V and 5 bases from J, with 13 bases between. This CDR3 reads CASRQQGGETQYF. CDR3 nucleotide sequence: TGTGCCAGCAGACAACAGGGTGGCGAGACCCAGTACTTC.

The chain recombines TRBV9 with TRBJ2-1, with D possibly matching TRBD1 (6 bases). The V end lost 2 bases, the J end lost 3 bases, and 12 bases lay between the germline ends. Germline lookup yields CDR1 SGDLS and CDR2 YYNGEE. The CDR3 length is 15 residues. This CDR3 is CASSVQGGGYNEQFF. The DNA for the CDR3 is TGTGCCAGCAGCGTGCAAGGGGGTGGCTACAATGAGCAGTTCTTC.

This clone was seen a few times. The chain joins TRBV2 to TRBJ1-1; 9 bases map to TRBD1. Germline V gene data show CDR1 as SNHLY and CDR2 as FYNNEI. V shed 2 bases, J shed 4 bases, and the junction held 5 bases outside the gene matches. The CDR3 spans 15 residues. The CDR3 nucleotides are TGTGCCAGCAGTGAAATGGACAGGGGAGGCACTGAAGCTTTCTTT. This translates into CASSEMDRGGTEAFF. Supplemented by reference TRBV2 and TRBJ1-1, the full variable domain reads EPEVTQTPSHQVTQMGQEVILRCVPISNHLYFYWYRQILGQKVEFLVSFYNNEISEKSEIFDDQFSVERPDGSNFTLKIRSTKLEDSAMYFCASSEMDRGGTEAFFGQGTRLTVV.

Regarding this clone: It may be a read error: a sequence one base away is much more abundant. V usage is TRBV5-4 and J usage is TRBJ2-1; TRBD2 agrees at 8 bases. V was pared by 4 bases and J by 0 bases, with 3 bases of the junction left unmatched. The germline gives CDR1 SGHNT, CDR2 YYREEE (reference sequence). The CDR3 spans 15 residues. The CDR3 DNA reads as TGTGCCAGCAGCCCCACTAGCGGCTCCTACAATGAGCAGTTCTTC. As protein: CASSPTSGSYNEQFF.

As to this clone: A much larger clonotype is one base distant, so this may be a read error. V usage is TRBV10-3 and J usage is TRBJ1-5, with D uncertain. The CDR3 length is 13 residues. The V end lost 9 bases, the J end lost 9 bases, and 18 bases lay between the germline ends. Germline CDR1 reads ENHRY; CDR2 reads SYGVKD. Here the CDR3 reads CAIQRESDRPQHF. Written as DNA, the CDR3 is TGTGCCATTCAGCGGGAATCAGATCGGCCCCAGCATTTT.

This rearrangement joins TRBV29-1 to TRBJ1-4; possibly TRBD1 for D (6 bases). The CDR3 consists of 15 residues. CDR1 is SQVTM, CDR2 ANQGSEA, per germline. V was trimmed by 4 bases and J by 0 bases, leaving 12 bases between them. DNA of the CDR3: TGCAGCGTTGGGAAGACAGGCTCAACTAATGAAAAACTGTTTTTT. Its translation: CSVGKTGSTNEKLFF.

This sequence joins TRBV19 and TRBJ2-5; TRBD2 aligns across 13 bases. From germline, CDR1 is LNHDA and CDR2 SQIVND (reference sequence). V lost 4 bases to trimming and J lost 5 bases; unmatched junction nucleotides: 4. The CDR3 is 15 amino acids. In DNA, the CDR3 is TGTGCCAGTAGTACGGGACTAGCGGGAATGGAGACCCAGTACTTC. Encoded protein: CASSTGLAGMETQYF.

This clone has at least ten counts. The chain uses TRBV5-6 and TRBJ2-3; no definite D call. This CDR3 region has 15 residues. Germline CDR1 and CDR2: SGHDT and YYEEEE. V was cut by 4 bases and J by 0 bases, with 12 bases left in between. CDR3 in amino acids: CASSVTAGSTDTQYF. CDR3 bases: TGTGCCAGCAGCGTTACGGCAGGCAGCACAGATACGCAGTATTTT. The full variable domain, its missing parts supplied by reference TRBV5-6 and TRBJ2-3, is DAGVTQSPTHLIKTRGQQVTLRCSPKSGHDTVSWYQQALGQGPQFIFQYYEEEERQRGNFPDRFSGHQFPNYSSELNVNALLLGDSALYLCASSVTAGSTDTQYFGPGTRLTVL.

This chain uses TRBV2 with TRBJ2-7; tentative D call: TRBD1 (6 bases). Germline V lookup: CDR1 SNHLY, CDR2 FYNNEI. This CDR3 comprises 12 residues. The V and J ends lost 6 bases and 4 bases respectively, with 10 bases between them. The CDR3 DNA reads as TGTGCCAGCAGGGGGGACACGTACGAGCAGTACTTC. It yields the protein CASRGDTYEQYF. Together with reference TRBV2 and TRBJ2-7, the CDR3 gives the full variable domain: EPEVTQTPSHQVTQMGQEVILRCVPISNHLYFYWYRQILGQKVEFLVSFYNNEISEKSEIFDDQFSVERPDGSNFTLKIRSTKLEDSAMYFCASRGDTYEQYFGPGTRLTVT.